This passage covers 26 T cell receptor beta chains from one sample sequenced in a study of PD-L1 blockade in urothelial cancer. The data were produced by immunoSEQ multiplex PCR, yet TCRdb's version contains in-frame clones alone and is incomplete. Of about 76,000 clones in the sample, under 95% were seen once. Time point described: peripheral blood 6 weeks after treatment start. The specimen was PBMCs, collected around atezolizumab (anti-PD-L1) treatment. The receptors stem from a woman older than 75 with urothelial cancer.

To note about this clone: Other DNA variants within this sample encode the same CDR3. V is TRBV5-1 and J is TRBJ1-1, with D unresolved. The CDR3 totals 13 residues. From germline, CDR1 is SGHRS and CDR2 YFSETQ. V shed 3 bases and J shed 0 bases, with 6 bases lying between them. The CDR3 DNA is TGCGCCAGCAGCTCCAGTATGAACACTGAAGCTTTCTTT. This encodes CASSSSMNTEAFF.

The chain joins TRBV18 to TRBJ2-5; perhaps TRBD2 as D (5 bases). Germline assignment: CDR1 KGHSH and CDR2 LQKENI. The V and J ends lost 1 base and 2 bases respectively, with 8 bases between them. The CDR3 has 14 residues. CDR3 residues: CASSPRTGQETQYF. The CDR3 DNA is TGTGCCAGCTCACCACGTACGGGACAAGAGACCCAGTACTTC.

J is TRBJ1-2 and V is TRBV5-6; 7 bases match TRBD1. Germline V gene lookup returns CDR1 SGHDT and CDR2 YYEEEE. Trimming removed 0 bases from V and 5 bases from J; junction bases left unmatched: 4. The CDR3 sequence is 14 residues long. CDR3 protein: CASSLGQGPYGYTF. In DNA, the CDR3 is TGTGCCAGCAGCTTGGGACAGGGTCCATATGGCTACACCTTC.

The V call is TRBV11-2, the J call TRBJ2-2, with TRBD2 identical over 15 bases. CDR1 SGHAT and CDR2 FQNNGV come from the germline V gene. Germline trimming cut 1 base from V and 6 bases from J; bases unmatched to any gene: 6. The CDR3 is 18 amino acids. CDR3 amino acids: CASSLGTSGRAGAGELFF. CDR3 DNA: TGTGCCAGCAGCTTAGGGACTAGCGGGAGGGCCGGCGCCGGGGAGCTGTTTTTT. The full variable domain, with the rest looked up from reference TRBV11-2 and TRBJ2-2, is EAGVAQSPRYKIIEKRQSVAFWCNPISGHATLYWYQQILGQGPKLLIQFQNNGVVDDSQLPKDRFSAERLKGVDSTLKIQPAKLEDSAVYLCASSLGTSGRAGAGELFFGEGSRLTVL.

The chain employs TRBV6-6 and TRBJ2-2; 9 nucleotides line up with TRBD2. The CDR3 is made up of 16 amino acids. CDR1 is MNHNY and CDR2 is SVGAGI in the germline V gene (reference sequence). The V segment lost 5 bases and the J segment 0 bases; nucleotides outside the gene matches: 4. In DNA, the CDR3 is TGTGCCAGCAGTACAGGACTAGCGACGAACACCGGGGAGCTGTTTTTT. Residues: CASSTGLATNTGELFF.

This clone was picked up a small number of times. V usage is TRBV9 and J usage is TRBJ2-3, with a possible D match to TRBD2 (6 bases). The CDR3 is made up of 15 amino acids. The V gene lost 0 bases and the J gene lost 0 bases, with 8 bases spanning the gap. Per germline, CDR1 SGDLS and CDR2 YYNGEE. As DNA, the CDR3 is TGTGCCAGCAGCGTAGTAGCGGCTAGCACAGATACGCAGTATTTT. Translation: CASSVVAASTDTQYF.

The chain employs TRBV4-1 and TRBJ1-5; the D is unclear. Germline values: CDR1 MGHRA, CDR2 YSYEKL. CDR3 size: 14 residues. V was pared by 1 base and J by 3 bases, with 7 bases between. DNA for the CDR3: TGCGCCAGCAGCCAAGGTAACTCCAATCAGCCCCAGCATTTT. This sequence encodes CASSQGNSNQPQHF.

V and J are TRBV7-3 and TRBJ1-2, with D unresolved. CDR1 SGHTA and CDR2 FQGTGA come from the germline V gene. Trimming removed 5 bases at V and 6 bases at J, with 10 bases between. This CDR3 has 12 residues. The chain's CDR3 is CASSPGLHGYTF. The CDR3 DNA reads as TGTGCCAGCAGCCCAGGACTTCATGGCTACACCTTC.

The chain uses TRBV2 and TRBJ2-2; 8 nucleotides match TRBD2. J was trimmed by 1 base and V by 8 bases; bases with no gene match: 9. This CDR3 region has 16 residues. From germline, CDR1 is SNHLY and CDR2 FYNNEI. This CDR3 is CASVGRAGENTGELFF. In nucleotides, the CDR3 is TGTGCCAGCGTCGGGAGAGCGGGAGAGAACACCGGGGAGCTGTTTTTT. The full variable domain, in which reference TRBV2 and TRBJ2-2 provide the parts outside the CDR3, is EPEVTQTPSHQVTQMGQEVILRCVPISNHLYFYWYRQILGQKVEFLVSFYNNEISEKSEIFDDQFSVERPDGSNFTLKIRSTKLEDSAMYFCASVGRAGENTGELFFGEGSRLTVL.

V gene TRBV27 combines with J gene TRBJ2-3; D may be TRBD2 (6 bases). V lost 0 bases and J lost 6, with 7 bases in between. In germline, CDR1 is MNHEY, CDR2 SMNVEV (reference sequence). The CDR3 covers 13 residues. CDR3 sequence (DNA): TGTGCCAGCAGTTTATCCCGGGGGGATACGCAGTATTTT. It codes for CASSLSRGDTQYF.

This rearrangement joins TRBV2 to TRBJ1-5; D may be TRBD1 (6 bases). The CDR3 has 15 residues. Germline values: CDR1 SNHLY, CDR2 FYNNEI. The V end was cut by 3 bases, the J end by 2 bases, with 11 bases between. CDR3 nucleotides: TGTGCCAGCAGTGATTTGTGGACAGGCAATCAGCCCCAGCATTTT. This gives the protein CASSDLWTGNQPQHF. Full variable domain (missing parts from reference TRBV2 and TRBJ1-5): EPEVTQTPSHQVTQMGQEVILRCVPISNHLYFYWYRQILGQKVEFLVSFYNNEISEKSEIFDDQFSVERPDGSNFTLKIRSTKLEDSAMYFCASSDLWTGNQPQHFGDGTRLSIL.

The V call is TRBV5-1, the J call TRBJ2-7; 11 bases map to TRBD1. Looked up from germline, CDR1 is SGHRS and CDR2 is YFSETQ. V gave up 3 bases and J gave up 3 bases; unmatched junction bases: 5. CDR3 length: 15 residues. CDR3 DNA sequence: TGCGCCAGCAGCTGGCTAGGGACAGGGGGCTACGAGCAGTACTTC. It specifies CASSWLGTGGYEQYF.

V is TRBV29-1 and J is TRBJ2-2; D unclear. This CDR3 region has 13 residues. V was shortened by 1 base and J by 3 bases, with 6 bases between the two germline ends. Per germline, CDR1 SQVTM and CDR2 ANQGSEA. CDR3 in amino acids: CSVEAQYTGELFF. CDR3 nucleotide sequence: TGCAGCGTTGAAGCCCAGTACACCGGGGAGCTGTTTTTT.

The V gene is TRBV11-1, the J gene TRBJ2-2; perhaps TRBD2 as D (5 bases). V was pared by 2 bases and J by 4 bases, with 11 bases between. There are 15 residues in the CDR3. The germline V gene has CDR1 SGHAT and CDR2 FQDESV (reference sequence). The CDR3 is CASSLTTRGTGELFF. CDR3 nucleotide sequence: TGTGCCAGCAGCTTAACTACCCGGGGCACCGGGGAGCTGTTTTTT.

The rearrangement links TRBV7-2 to TRBJ2-7; TRBD1 aligns across 12 bases. J gave up 4 bases and V 4 bases, and 8 bases lay outside the gene matches. The CDR3 covers 16 residues. Germline CDR1 is SGHTA and CDR2 is FQGNSA. CDR3 DNA: TGTGCCAGCAGCTGGGACAGGGACAGGGGGCGATACGAGCAGTACTTC. Protein: CASSWDRDRGRYEQYF.

The chain has TRBV28 and TRBJ1-5; D not certain. The germline V and J ends were trimmed by 2 bases and 7 bases, with 12 bases remaining between them. This CDR3 is built from 14 residues. CDR1 and CDR2 (germline): MDHEN, SYDVKM. Here the CDR3 DNA reads TGTGCCAGCAGTTTAGGTGCGGTTGGACAGCCCCAGCATTTT. Translating gives CASSLGAVGQPQHF.

This chain connects TRBV18 to TRBJ2-3, with TRBD2 as a possible D gene (5 bases). The CDR3 runs 14 residues. The V end lost 10 bases, the J end lost 3 bases, and 17 bases lay between the germline ends. Germline V gene lookup returns CDR1 KGHSH and CDR2 LQKENI. The CDR3 region is CATTIGRSTDTQYF. The CDR3, as DNA: TGTGCCACCACTATAGGGAGATCAACAGATACGCAGTATTTT.

The rearrangement uses TRBV10-1 and TRBJ2-1; 8 bases fit TRBD2. CDR1 is WNHNN, CDR2 SYGVQD, per germline (reference sequence). The CDR3 has 12 residues. The V and J ends lost 8 bases and 9 bases, in that order; junction bases with no gene match: 6. CDR3 bases: TGCGCCAGCGGACTACGGGGGGGTGAGCAGTTCTTC. It yields the protein CASGLRGGEQFF.

The chain combines TRBV28 with TRBJ1-1; 8 bases agree with TRBD1. Germline assignment: CDR1 MDHEN and CDR2 SYDVKM. V was clipped by 6 bases and J by 6 bases; unmatched bases: 0. CDR3 length equals 11 residues. CDR3 bases: TGTGCCAGCAGGACAGGGGCTGAAGCTTTCTTT. Its protein product is CASRTGAEAFF.

This chain links TRBV9 with TRBJ2-7; 7 bases line up with TRBD1. Germline loops: CDR1 SGDLS, CDR2 YYNGEE. Trimming cost V 3 bases and J 6 bases; bases outside gene matches: 9. This CDR3 comprises 14 residues. CDR3 in DNA: TGTGCCAGCAGCGCGGACAGGTGGGCGCGCGAGCAGTACTTC. Amino acids: CASSADRWAREQYF.

Note on this clone: One end of the junction fails to match germline, which may point to a read error. As DNA, the CDR3 is TGTGCCAGCAATACGGGGGGCCCAGAGGTTTTT. Its translation: CASNTGGPEVF. V and J are TRBV6-1 and TRBJ1-4, with D tentatively TRBD1 (6 bases). The CDR3 is 11 residues long. Germline lookup yields CDR1 MNHNS and CDR2 SASEGT.

The chain combines TRBV21-1 with TRBJ2-7; TRBD1 was called by the table and not checked on the DNA. TRBV21-1 is reported as a pseudogene. The CDR3 sequence is 13 residues long. The CDR3 loop is CASSNGRDYEQYF. The CDR3 DNA reads as TGTGCCAGCAGCAATGGCCGTGACTACGAGCAGTACTTC.

The CDR3 loop is CASSLPQGNSGANVLTF. CDR3 bases: TGCGCCAGCAGCTTGCCTCAGGGGAACTCTGGGGCCAACGTCCTGACTTTC. The rearrangement links TRBV5-1 to TRBJ2-6; possibly TRBD1 for D (6 bases). V dropped 1 base and J dropped 0 bases, with 11 bases sitting between them. Germline CDR1 is SGHRS and CDR2 is YFSETQ. The CDR3 is 17 amino acids.

The chain carries TRBV4-2 and TRBJ1-1; D gene ambiguous. Germline V gives CDR1 LGHNA, CDR2 YNFKEQ. The CDR3 totals 15 residues. Trimming cost V 4 bases and J 5 bases, with 17 bases left between them. The DNA of the CDR3 is TGTGCCAGCAGCCCCGCTCAGCTTCCCGGGACTGAAGCTTTCTTT. Translating it yields CASSPAQLPGTEAFF.

This clone was seen a single time. The chain couples TRBV6-1 to TRBJ2-1; TRBD2 aligns across 10 bases. Looked up from germline, CDR1 is MNHNS and CDR2 is SASEGT. CDR3 length: 13 residues. V lost 4 bases to trimming and J lost 14 bases; unmatched junction nucleotides: 8. The CDR3, as DNA: TGTGCCAGCAGTGGGGGACTAGCGTTTAGAGAGTTCTTC. Amino acids: CASSGGLAFREFF.

This clone was seen once. The J gene is TRBJ2-7, the V gene TRBV6-4; a weak D match, TRBD1 (5 bases). CDR3 length: 12 amino acids. The germline gives CDR1 MRHNA, CDR2 SNTAGT. V was trimmed by 4 bases and J by 5 bases, leaving 9 bases between them. The CDR3: CASSALGDEQYF. The CDR3 DNA reads TGTGCCAGCAGTGCGCTAGGGGACGAGCAGTACTTC.